The TCR beta chain described here comes from a study of T cell responses to AZD1222 COVID-19 vaccine. Profiled with immunoSEQ multiplex PCR; TCRdb holds only in-frame clones, not every one. This sample has 95,000 to 150,000 clones, with over 75% found just once. V shed 5 bases and J 5 bases; nucleotides not matched to a gene: 6. Germline lookup yields CDR1 LNHNV and CDR2 YYDKDF (reference sequence). The CDR3 runs to 15 residues. This chain uses TRBV15 with TRBJ1-6; the match to TRBD1 covers 7 bases. The origin of this receptor is an adult in good health. Specimen: peripheral blood, collected on day 0 of AZD1222 vaccination. The chain's CDR3 is CATSGRDRNNSPLHF. CDR3 bases: TGTGCCACCAGCGGCCGGGACAGAAATAATTCACCCCTCCACTTT.